This note documents a single TCR beta chain sequence. This entry is derived from a study of blood T cell repertoires in COVID-19. The protocol was immunoSEQ multiplex PCR, while the TCRdb copy is restricted to in-frame clones and leaves out a portion. The data contain 40,000 to 50,000 clones, 88% of them singletons. The CDR3 covers 15 residues. The germline gives CDR1 SGHVS, CDR2 FQNEAQ. J lost 2 bases, V lost 5 bases, and 6 bases had no gene match. The source of this sequence is a human donor in a cohort sampled during active COVID-19. The specimen sequenced was peripheral blood. This chain joins TRBV7-8 and TRBJ2-1; 7 bases fit TRBD1. The CDR3 bases are TGTGCCAGCAGCCGGGACAGCCTCACCTACAATGAGCAGTTCTTC. This gives the protein CASSRDSLTYNEQFF.